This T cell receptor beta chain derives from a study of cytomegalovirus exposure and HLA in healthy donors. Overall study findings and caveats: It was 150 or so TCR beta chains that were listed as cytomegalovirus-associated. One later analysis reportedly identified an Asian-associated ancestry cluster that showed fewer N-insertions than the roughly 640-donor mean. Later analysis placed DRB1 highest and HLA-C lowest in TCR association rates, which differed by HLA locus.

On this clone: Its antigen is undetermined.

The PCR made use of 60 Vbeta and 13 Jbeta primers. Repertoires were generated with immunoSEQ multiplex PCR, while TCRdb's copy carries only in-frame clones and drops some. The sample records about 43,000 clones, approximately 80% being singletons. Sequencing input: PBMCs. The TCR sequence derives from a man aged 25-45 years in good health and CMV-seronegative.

Written as DNA, the CDR3 is TGTGCCATCAGACCCGGAGGGGCAGGTAACTATGGCTACACCTTC. Its translation: CAIRPGGAGNYGYTF. The rearrangement uses TRBV10-3 and TRBJ1-2; TRBD1 is a possible D gene (5 bases). V lost 6 bases and J 1 base, leaving 15 bases between the germline ends. CDR3 size: 15 residues. Looked up from germline, CDR1 is ENHRY and CDR2 is SYGVKD.